Each of the 21 T cell receptor beta chains below was sequenced from the same sample in a study of cytomegalovirus exposure and HLA in healthy donors (dated by TCRdb to about 2017). The receptor library was made with the immunoSEQ multiplex PCR assay. Entries here come from immuneACCESS through TCRdb and include only in-frame sequences with V and J called. Some clones fail to appear in such tables; in the studies checked, an unresolved V gene covers under half of the shortfall, and the cause of the remainder is unknown. The sample contains under 200,000 clones, roughly 96% of them found a single time. The ten largest clones represent about 0.94% of the sample. The sequenced sample consisted of PBMCs. The source of these receptors is a woman under 30 in good health and CMV-seronegative.

This clone was observed once. This chain connects TRBV30 to TRBJ2-3, with 7 bases lining up with TRBD1. The V segment lost 5 bases and the J segment 0 bases; nucleotides outside the gene matches: 5. This CDR3 spans 14 amino acids. From germline, CDR1 is GTSNPN and CDR2 SVGIG (reference sequence). CDR3 region: CAWVDRLSTDTQYF. The CDR3, as DNA: TGTGCCTGGGTGGACAGGCTTAGCACAGATACGCAGTATTTT.

The gene calls are TRBV7-3 and TRBJ1-2; TRBD1 matches at 8 bases. The CDR3 is 16 residues long. Germline V lookup: CDR1 SGHTA, CDR2 FQGTGA. V was pared by 1 base and J by 7 bases, with 11 bases of the junction left unmatched. CDR3 sequence: CASSLMGGRGPSGYTF. Written as DNA, the CDR3 is TGTGCCAGCAGCTTAATGGGAGGCAGGGGGCCTTCTGGCTACACCTTC.

The chain has TRBV4-1 and TRBJ1-3; D ambiguous. In germline, CDR1 is MGHRA, CDR2 YSYEKL. CDR3 length: 14 residues. V lost 4 bases, J lost 2 bases, and 9 bases lay in between. The CDR3 coding sequence is TGCGCCAGCAGCCCGCCAGGTACTGGAAACACCATATATTTT. This sequence encodes CASSPPGTGNTIYF.

The genes are TRBV7-6 and TRBJ2-3; D is undetermined. There are 13 residues in the CDR3. Trimming cost V 1 base and J 3 bases, with 5 bases left between them. CDR1 and CDR2 from the germline V gene are SGHVS and FNYEAQ. CDR3 sequence (DNA): TGTGCCAGCAGCTTAGATAATACAGATACGCAGTATTTT. Residues: CASSLDNTDTQYF.

The V call is TRBV4-3, the J call TRBJ2-7; 9 bases align to TRBD1. There are 15 residues in the CDR3. V shed 0 bases and J 7 bases; nucleotides not matched to a gene: 7. CDR1 is LGHNA and CDR2 is YSLEER in the germline V gene. Here the CDR3 DNA reads TGCGCCAGCAGCCAAGACCGGGACAGGGCGCTTGAGCAGTACTTC. Protein product: CASSQDRDRALEQYF.

Here the CDR3 DNA reads TGCAGTCAGGGAAGGGCCACTGAAGCTTTCTTT. Residues: CSQGRATEAFF. The chain joins TRBV20-1 to TRBJ1-1, with D maybe TRBD1 (5 bases). V shed 8 bases and J shed 4 bases, with 11 bases lying between them. Germline CDR1 DFQATT, CDR2 SNEGSKA (reference sequence). CDR3 length equals 11 residues.

Written as DNA, the CDR3 is TGTGCCAGCAGCTTAGAAGGGACAACTAATCAGCCCCAGCATTTT. It yields the protein CASSLEGTTNQPQHF. The genes are TRBV7-2 and TRBJ1-5; D possibly corresponds to TRBD1 (6 bases). This CDR3 has 15 residues. The V gene's germline CDR1 is SGHTA and CDR2 FQGNSA. Trimming pared 1 base from V and 4 bases from J, leaving 11 bases between.

This rearrangement joins TRBV5-4 to TRBJ2-2; the D gene is possibly TRBD1 (6 bases). This CDR3 is 15 amino acids long. Per the germline V gene, CDR1 is SGHNT and CDR2 is YYREEE (reference sequence). The ends were cut back, 0 bases at V and 4 bases at J, with 10 bases in the middle. For the CDR3, the DNA is TGTGCCAGCAGCTTGGATGTCAGGGGCACCGGGGAGCTGTTTTTT. Translation gives CASSLDVRGTGELFF.

The V and J genes are TRBV5-4 and TRBJ2-5, with 10 bases aligning to TRBD1. The CDR3 has 16 residues. The V and J ends lost 2 bases and 4 bases, in that order; junction bases with no gene match: 8. The germline V gene encodes CDR1 SGHNT and CDR2 YYREEE (reference sequence). The CDR3, as DNA: TGTGCCAGCAGCTTCCGACAGGGGGCAGGTCTAGAGACCCAGTACTTC. This encodes CASSFRQGAGLETQYF.

This sequence joins TRBV30 and TRBJ1-2, with TRBD1 matching over 7 bases. The CDR3 extends over 11 amino acids. The germline V gene encodes CDR1 GTSNPN and CDR2 SVGIG (reference sequence). With V trimmed by 8 bases and J by 6 bases, 6 bases remained unmatched. In nucleotides, the CDR3 is TGTGCCACTACAGGGGAAAATGGCTACACCTTC. Translation: CATTGENGYTF. Full variable domain (remainder filled in from reference TRBV30 and TRBJ1-2): SQTIHQWPATLVQPVGSPLSLECTVEGTSNPNLYWYRQAAGRGLQLLFYSVGIGQISSEVPQNLSASRPQDRQFILSSKKLLLSDSGFYLCATTGENGYTFGSGTRLTVV.

V usage is TRBV5-6 and J usage is TRBJ1-1, with 8 bases fitting TRBD1. V shed 7 bases, J shed 4 bases, and the junction held 6 bases outside the gene matches. Germline CDR1 reads SGHDT; CDR2 reads YYEEEE. The length of the CDR3 is 13 residues. CDR3 in DNA: TGTGCCAGCCTATCAGGGGGCCTCACTGAAGCTTTCTTT. Translation: CASLSGGLTEAFF. Full variable domain (missing parts from reference TRBV5-6 and TRBJ1-1): DAGVTQSPTHLIKTRGQQVTLRCSPKSGHDTVSWYQQALGQGPQFIFQYYEEEERQRGNFPDRFSGHQFPNYSSELNVNALLLGDSALYLCASLSGGLTEAFFGQGTRLTVV.

The chain joins TRBV7-2 to TRBJ2-3; 12 bases align to TRBD1. V trimming: 2 bases; J trimming: 6 bases; junction bases outside the gene matches: 9. The CDR3 is 17 residues long. CDR1 SGHTA and CDR2 FQGNSA come from the germline V gene. The CDR3 region is CASSLRFGTGGVDTQYF. CDR3 nucleotides: TGTGCCAGCAGCTTAAGGTTTGGGACAGGGGGCGTGGATACGCAGTATTTT.

This rearrangement joins TRBV11-3 to TRBJ2-7, with 8 bases aligning to TRBD1. Trimming cost V 7 bases and J 3 bases; bases outside gene matches: 14. Looked up from germline, CDR1 is SGHNT and CDR2 is YENEEA. This CDR3 region has 16 residues. This chain's CDR3 is CASNQIPGQASYEQYF. The CDR3, as DNA: TGTGCCAGCAATCAGATTCCGGGACAGGCGAGCTACGAGCAGTACTTC.

This chain joins TRBV7-3 and TRBJ2-2; D remains ambiguous. The V gene lost 6 bases and the J gene lost 4 bases, with 12 bases spanning the gap. Germline-derived CDR1 and CDR2 are SGHTA and FQGTGA. The CDR3 contains 14 residues. CDR3 DNA sequence: TGTGCCAGCAGATTAGACACTTCCACCGGGGAGCTGTTTTTT. It yields the protein CASRLDTSTGELFF. The whole variable domain, remainder taken from reference TRBV7-3 and TRBJ2-2, is GAGVSQTPSNKVTEKGKYVELRCDPISGHTALYWYRQSLGQGPEFLIYFQGTGAADDSGLPNDRFFAVRPEGSVSTLKIQRTERGDSAVYLCASRLDTSTGELFFGEGSRLTVL.

The chain recombines TRBV7-3 with TRBJ2-7; no definite D call. The CDR3 extends over 12 amino acids. Per the germline V gene, CDR1 is SGHTA and CDR2 is FQGTGA. Trimming shortened V by 6 bases and J by 6 bases, and 12 bases separated the two germline ends. The CDR3 DNA sequence: TGTGCCAGCAGTTATCCCGGTTTCGAGCAGTACTTC. It codes for CASSYPGFEQYF.

This chain connects TRBV13 to TRBJ2-7; 10 nucleotides match TRBD1. The CDR3 contains 15 residues. V shed 5 bases and J 2 bases; nucleotides not matched to a gene: 6. Germline V lookup: CDR1 PRHDT, CDR2 FYEKMQ (reference sequence). CDR3 sequence: CASSGGGQGAYEQYF. Here the CDR3 DNA reads TGTGCCAGCAGCGGGGGCGGACAGGGGGCCTACGAGCAGTACTTC. Full variable domain (missing parts from reference TRBV13 and TRBJ2-7): AAGVIQSPRHLIKEKRETATLKCYPIPRHDTVYWYQQGPGQDPQFLISFYEKMQSDKGSIPDRFSAQQFSDYHSELNMSSLELGDSALYFCASSGGGQGAYEQYFGPGTRLTVT.

In this sample, this clone turned up once. This specimen includes other DNA sequences encoding the same CDR3. The chain's CDR3 is CASSYSQGVNQPQHF. The CDR3 DNA is TGTGCCAGCAGTTACTCACAGGGGGTGAATCAGCCCCAGCATTTT. The V and J genes are TRBV6-5 and TRBJ1-5, with 8 nucleotides matching TRBD1. Trimming at V came to 0 bases and at J to 4 bases, leaving 2 bases not matched to a gene. CDR1 MNHEY and CDR2 SVGAGI come from the germline V gene. The CDR3 totals 15 residues.

The V call is TRBV27, the J call TRBJ2-3; 10 bases line up with TRBD1. The trim removed 5 bases at V and 4 bases at J, leaving 3 bases unmatched. CDR1 is MNHEY, CDR2 SMNVEV, per germline (reference sequence). The CDR3 covers 14 residues. The CDR3 protein is CASSDRGRADTQYF. Here the CDR3 DNA reads TGTGCCAGCAGTGACAGGGGGCGCGCAGATACGCAGTATTTT.

V usage is TRBV7-9 and J usage is TRBJ2-1; 8 bases match TRBD2. The CDR3 is 14 residues long. Trimming cost V 5 bases and J 8 bases; bases outside gene matches: 8. Germline V gene lookup returns CDR1 SEHNR and CDR2 FQNEAQ (reference sequence). The CDR3 sequence is CASSLGLGPYEQFF. CDR3 coding DNA: TGTGCCAGCAGCCTGGGACTAGGTCCCTATGAGCAGTTCTTC.

This chain links TRBV5-1 with TRBJ2-2, with D maybe TRBD1 (5 bases). CDR1 SGHRS and CDR2 YFSETQ come from the germline V gene. The CDR3 extends over 14 amino acids. Trimming shortened V by 0 bases and J by 4 bases, and 7 bases separated the two germline ends. CDR3 loop: CASSLDRLTGELFF. The CDR3 DNA reads as TGCGCCAGCAGCTTGGACAGGCTCACCGGGGAGCTGTTTTTT.

The gene calls are TRBV2 and TRBJ2-2; TRBD2 agrees at 10 bases. Germline V lookup: CDR1 SNHLY, CDR2 FYNNEI. The trim removed 7 bases at V and 4 bases at J, leaving 3 bases unmatched. There are 14 residues in the CDR3. CDR3 DNA sequence: TGTGCCAGCAATAGCGGGGGGACCACCGGGGAGCTGTTTTTT. Residues: CASNSGGTTGELFF.